This TCR beta chain was recorded in a study of shared T cell receptors in the human thymus. After removal of 0 bases from V and 1 base from J, the junction contained 8 bases not matched to a gene. The CDR3 length is 18 residues. Per germline, CDR1 SGHRS and CDR2 YFSETQ. The repertoire was sequenced with immunoSEQ multiplex PCR; TCRdb's copy has only in-frame clones and lacks some. The sample has approximately 660,000 clones; roughly 88% are singletons. These data were likewise used in another study, on human thymus T cells. Turning to that study: Infants served as donors; they were healthy and Finnish and were having corrective surgery for congenital heart defects. It was from resections taken during corrective heart surgery that the thymus tissue came. Among thymic and blood repertoires, usage of V and J genes appeared biased. Overlap was high between thymic repertoires from unrelated individuals, as reported in related research.

The receptor's source is a boy under three years old with a congenital heart defect. This chain links TRBV5-1 with TRBJ2-3; 10 bases line up with TRBD2. Sequenced input: thymocytes. CDR3 sequence (DNA): TGCGCCAGCAGCTTGGCCCCTCTAGCGGGAGCCCGCACAGATACGCAGTATTTT. It is translated as CASSLAPLAGARTDTQYF.